Following are 10 T cell receptor beta chains from one sample sequenced in a study of CD8+CD57+ T cells in acquired aplastic anemia. It was genomic DNA that served as the template for profiling TCR beta VDJ and CDR3. TCRdb ran MiXCR on the reads and lists one entry per CDR3 protein. Counted here are hundreds of thousands of distinct CDR3 sequences, around 33% occurring once; the ten biggest clones make up nearly 0.85%. The authors sequenced patients whose flow cytometry had shown CD8+CD57+ cell expansion. The sequencing input was sorted CD4+, CD8+, or CD8+CD57+ T cells (not recorded which) from PBMCs. The receptors derive from a human donor with aplastic anemia.

This sequence joins TRBV10-1 and TRBJ1-6; D remains unclear. Germline CDR1 reads WNHNN; CDR2 reads SYGVQD (reference sequence). Trimming cost V 8 bases and J 9 bases, with 11 bases left between them. The CDR3 totals 12 residues. The CDR3 protein is CASGSYASPLHF. For the CDR3, the DNA is TGCGCCAGCGGGTCTTATGCTTCACCCCTCCACTTT.

This clonotype was detected only a few times. The chain is built from TRBV6-4 and TRBJ2-7; no firm D call. Germline loops: CDR1 MRHNA, CDR2 SNTAGT. V was pared by 9 bases and J by 4 bases, with 4 bases between. The CDR3 length is 9 residues. The CDR3, as DNA: TGTGCCAGGCCGTACGAGCAGTACTTC. The encoded protein is CARPYEQYF.

This clonotype was seen a few times. V gene TRBV19 combines with J gene TRBJ1-1, with 9 bases matching TRBD1. Germline CDR1 and CDR2: LNHDA and SQIVND (reference sequence). The CDR3 is 13 amino acids. V was clipped by 7 bases and J by 5 bases; unmatched bases: 5. CDR3 DNA sequence: TGTGCCAGTACCCGGACAGGGGCTACTGAAGCTTTCTTT. Its translation is CASTRTGATEAFF.

The V and J genes are TRBV6-2 or TRBV6-3 and TRBJ2-7; D might be TRBD2 (5 bases). V was pared by 8 bases and J by 5 bases, with 16 bases between. CDR1 is MNHEY, CDR2 SVGEGT, per germline. The CDR3 length is 13 residues. The DNA for the CDR3 is TGTGCCAGCCAGGACTCTTCGGAGGACGAGCAGTACTTC. Amino acids: CASQDSSEDEQYF.

V usage is TRBV25-1 and J usage is TRBJ2-1, with 11 bases fitting TRBD2. V shed 11 bases, J shed 8 bases, and the junction held 11 bases outside the gene matches. The CDR3 contains 14 residues. Germline V CDR1 and CDR2: MGHDK, SYGVNS. This CDR3 reads CAGLAGGPAYEQFF. The CDR3 DNA sequence: TGTGCCGGCCTAGCGGGGGGACCTGCCTATGAGCAGTTCTTC.

Of note for this clonotype: The conserved closing phenylalanine or tryptophan is absent in this CDR3, likely reflecting a read error. This chain connects TRBV9 to TRBJ2-3; D remains unclear. Per the germline V gene, CDR1 is SGDLS and CDR2 is YYNGEE. V was trimmed by 0 bases and J by 4 bases, leaving 3 bases between them. This CDR3 spans 12 amino acids. The DNA for the CDR3 is TGTGCCAGCAGCGTAGTTTCAGATACGCAGTATCTT. Its protein is CASSVVSDTQYL.

This clonotype was found many times. The gene calls are TRBV9 and TRBJ1-1; the D is unclear. V was clipped by 4 bases and J by 5 bases, with 15 bases between them. Germline V gene data show CDR1 as SGDLS and CDR2 as YYNGEE. The CDR3 is made up of 14 amino acids. CDR3 loop: CASSRTTLGTEAFF. The CDR3, as DNA: TGTGCCAGCAGCCGCACGACCTTAGGGACTGAAGCTTTCTTT.

In this sample, this clonotype turned up once. This may stem from a read error, because a much larger clone lies one nucleotide away. The CDR3 reads CSVGARSDNSPLHF. The CDR3 region has the DNA TGCAGTGTGGGGGCGCGGAGTGATAATTCACCCCTCCACTTT. The V gene is TRBV20-1, the J gene TRBJ1-6, with D perhaps matching TRBD1 (6 bases). The V gene's germline CDR1 is DFQATT and CDR2 SNEGSKA (reference sequence). CDR3 length: 14 residues. V was shortened by 7 bases and J by 5 bases, with 15 bases between the two germline ends.

This clonotype has a handful of counts. This may be a read error, as it is one base from a much larger clone. V and J are TRBV19 and TRBJ2-7, with a possible D match to TRBD2 (6 bases). Germline-derived CDR1 and CDR2 are LNHDA and SQIVND (reference sequence). V lost 8 bases and J lost 2, with 16 bases in between. This CDR3 has 14 residues. The CDR3 is CASGRGTETYEQYF. CDR3 in DNA: TGTGCCAGTGGTCGAGGGACTGAGACCTACGAGCAGTACTTC.

This sequence joins TRBV18 and TRBJ1-1; TRBD1 matches at 7 bases. This CDR3 region has 14 residues. Germline trimming cut 5 bases from V and 4 bases from J; bases unmatched to any gene: 7. Germline V CDR1 and CDR2: KGHSH, LQKENI. CDR3 amino acids: CASSTTGWGTEAFF. The DNA for the CDR3 is TGTGCCAGCTCAACGACAGGGTGGGGCACTGAAGCTTTCTTT.